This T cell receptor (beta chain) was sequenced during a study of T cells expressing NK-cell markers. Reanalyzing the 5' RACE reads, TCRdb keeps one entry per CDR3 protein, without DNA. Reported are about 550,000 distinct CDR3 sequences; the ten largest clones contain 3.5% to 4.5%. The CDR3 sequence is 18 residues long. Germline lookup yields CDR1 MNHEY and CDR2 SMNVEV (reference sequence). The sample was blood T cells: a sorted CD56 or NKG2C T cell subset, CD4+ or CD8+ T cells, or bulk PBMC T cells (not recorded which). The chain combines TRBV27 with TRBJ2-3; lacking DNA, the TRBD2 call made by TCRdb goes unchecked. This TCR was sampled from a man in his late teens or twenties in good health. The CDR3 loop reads CASSSYPGGLAGVGTQYF.